The clone carrying this T cell receptor beta chain was observed at least ten times. Germline lookup yields CDR1 SGHRS and CDR2 YFSETQ. V was pared by 4 bases and J by 2 bases, with 4 bases between. This CDR3 is built from 11 residues. Both TRBC1 and TRBC2 were covered by a beta constant-region primer of two equimolar oligonucleotides. TCRdb itself ran the UMI-ligation and nested PCR reads through MiXCR, one entry per CDR3 protein. The sample has about 150,000 distinct CDR3 sequences; 15% to 20% are singletons. These data come from a study of naive and memory T cell subsets. Cells stained for CD3, CD4, CD8, CD45RA, CD27 and viability were sorted into four CD45RA/CD27 subsets.

The specimen sequenced was naive CD4+ T cells from blood. The receptor's source is a human donor in good health. The chain joins TRBV5-1 to TRBJ2-7; the D is unclear. As DNA, the CDR3 is TGCGCCAGCAGCGGAACCTACGAGCAGTACTTC. Protein product: CASSGTYEQYF.